This entry describes one T cell receptor beta chain. What it recognizes is unknown. The data were obtained in a study of T cells in localized non-small cell lung cancer. Study-level findings and limits: Uninvolved adjacent lung had more T cell clonality than any other tissue, topping tumor. Since sequencing was restricted to only one region of the tumor, intratumor heterogeneity remains a possibility.

The assay was immunoSEQ multiplex PCR, and TCRdb's table has in-frame clones only and misses some. The sample lists 30,000 to 35,000 clones; roughly nine tenths were seen once. Sequenced material: peripheral blood, taken before any cancer treatment. The source is a female donor over 55 with stage I lung adenocarcinoma.

The CDR3 nucleotides read TGTGCCAGCAGCTTAGGTCCCGGTGTCGAAAGAGAGACCCAGTACTTC. It specifies CASSLGPGVERETQYF. The chain employs TRBV7-6 and TRBJ2-5; D gene uncertain. The CDR3 extends over 16 amino acids. Germline V gene lookup returns CDR1 SGHVS and CDR2 FNYEAQ. Trimming left V 1 base short and J 4 bases short, with 16 bases between.